The 31 T cell receptor beta chains below were found in one sample sequenced in a study of persistence of HIV-infected CD4 T cells. No cognate antigen is known for these TCRs. The stimulus was an HIV-1 Gag 15-mer peptide pool, 0.85 to 1 ug/peptide/mL. Memory cells lacking CD40L and CD69 with high CD45RO were sorted. This was the immunoSEQ version 4 assay in survey mode. Using immunoSEQ multiplex PCR, the repertoire was profiled, and TCRdb retains in-frame clones only, with some absent. The data contain about 60,000 clones, roughly 77% of them singletons. The sample consisted of CD4+ T cells sorted from PBMCs after roughly 20-hour stimulation, taken from a patient who received antiretroviral therapy. The receptors originated from an adult man with HIV who was CMV-seropositive.

This clone was seen only once. The chain joins TRBV3-1 (or the pseudogene TRBV3-2) to TRBJ1-5, with D tentatively TRBD1 (5 bases). The CDR3 length is 14 residues. V was shortened by 1 base and J by 6 bases, with 10 bases between the two germline ends. CDR1 LGHDT and CDR2 YNNKEL come from the germline V gene (reference sequence). CDR3 nucleotides: TGTGCCAGCAGCCAAGGAGGGGTTGCTCAGCCCCAGCATTTT. Translation gives CASSQGGVAQPQHF.

This clone was observed a handful of times. The chain couples TRBV19 to TRBJ1-4, with 7 bases aligning to TRBD1. The CDR3 is made up of 15 amino acids. The ends lost 5 bases at V and 0 bases at J; junction bases unmatched: 3. Germline values: CDR1 LNHDA, CDR2 SQIVND (reference sequence). In DNA, the CDR3 is TGTGCCAGTAGTTACAGGGGATCAACTAATGAAAAACTGTTTTTT. Protein: CASSYRGSTNEKLFF.

The V and J genes are TRBV4-2 and TRBJ2-7, with D maybe TRBD1 (6 bases). V shed 1 base and J shed 7 bases, with 11 bases lying between them. The CDR3 has 13 amino acids. Germline CDR1 and CDR2: LGHNA and YNFKEQ. CDR3 region: CASSQGSQGEQYF. The CDR3 DNA follows: TGTGCCAGCAGCCAAGGAAGCCAGGGGGAGCAGTACTTC.

J is TRBJ2-3 and V is TRBV18; D is undetermined. This CDR3 is 13 amino acids long. CDR1 and CDR2 from the germline V gene are KGHSH and LQKENI. V was cut by 3 bases and J by 2 bases, with 6 bases left in between. The CDR3 DNA is TGTGCCAGCTCACCCGGATTCACAGATACGCAGTATTTT. Protein sequence: CASSPGFTDTQYF.

The gene calls are TRBV19 and TRBJ1-4, with D possibly matching TRBD1 (6 bases). The germline CDR1 and CDR2 sequences are LNHDA and SQIVND (reference sequence). Trimming took off 7 bases at V and 2 bases at J, with 11 bases between the two ends. The CDR3 has 14 residues. CDR3 nucleotides: TGTGCCAGTAAAATCGGACAGACTAATGAAAAACTGTTTTTT. This gives the protein CASKIGQTNEKLFF.

This chain joins TRBV19 and TRBJ1-2; 7 bases align to TRBD1. This CDR3 has 15 residues. The V segment lost 10 bases and the J segment 3 bases; nucleotides outside the gene matches: 14. In germline, CDR1 is LNHDA, CDR2 SQIVND (reference sequence). The CDR3 region is CATKRRQGVDYGYTF. CDR3 nucleotide sequence: TGTGCCACCAAGAGGAGACAGGGTGTAGACTATGGCTACACCTTC.

The J gene is TRBJ1-2, the V gene TRBV6-6; 7 bases align to TRBD1. This CDR3 has 15 residues. Germline V gene sequence: CDR1 MNHNY, CDR2 SVGAGI (reference sequence). V lost 6 bases and J lost 5; bases outside the gene matches: 12. CDR3 nucleotide sequence: TGTGCCAGCAGCGACGACAGGGACCCTCCATATGGCTACACCTTC. Protein: CASSDDRDPPYGYTF.

This clone occurred a few times. The chain recombines TRBV19 with TRBJ2-1; D gene uncertain. This CDR3 contains 13 residues. The germline V and J ends were trimmed by 6 bases and 14 bases, with 20 bases remaining between them. Germline V gives CDR1 LNHDA, CDR2 SQIVND (reference sequence). This chain's CDR3 is CASRATPWTEEFF. The CDR3 DNA is TGTGCCAGTAGAGCTACTCCATGGACCGAGGAGTTCTTC.

For this clone: The same CDR3 arises from other DNA sequences in this sample as well. CDR3 sequence: CASSYNRVNTEAFF. As DNA, the CDR3 is TGTGCCAGCAGTTACAACAGGGTTAACACTGAAGCTTTCTTT. This chain uses TRBV6-5 with TRBJ1-1; tentatively, D is TRBD1 (6 bases). V shed 2 bases and J shed 2 bases, with 9 bases lying between them. This CDR3 is built from 14 residues. The germline V gene has CDR1 MNHEY and CDR2 SVGAGI.

CDR3 amino acids: CASSLEGAGGTEAFF. For the CDR3, the DNA is TGTGCCAGCAGCTTAGAAGGAGCGGGGGGCACTGAAGCTTTCTTT. The genes are TRBV7-8 and TRBJ1-1; tentatively, D is TRBD1 (5 bases). With 1 base removed from V and 4 bases from J, the gap between germline ends came to 13 bases. CDR1 and CDR2 (germline): SGHVS, FQNEAQ. This CDR3 has 15 residues.

The gene calls are TRBV24-1 and TRBJ1-5; D gene uncertain. The germline V and J ends were trimmed by 6 bases and 2 bases, with 4 bases remaining between them. Germline CDR1 KGHDR, CDR2 SFDVKD. The length of the CDR3 is 12 residues. The CDR3, as DNA: TGTGCCACCAGTCTGGGCAATCAGCCCCAGCATTTT. Translation gives CATSLGNQPQHF.

J is TRBJ1-1 and V is TRBV2; possible D gene TRBD1, 5 bases. Germline values: CDR1 SNHLY, CDR2 FYNNEI. The CDR3 totals 15 residues. Between the trimmed V and J ends, which lost 6 bases and 1 base, there was a span of 15 bases. DNA for the CDR3: TGTGCCAGCAGGAGACGGGTTGGGGGGAACACTGAAGCTTTCTTT. Translation: CASRRRVGGNTEAFF.

V usage is TRBV20-1 and J usage is TRBJ1-1; D is unclear. The germline CDR1 and CDR2 sequences are DFQATT and SNEGSKA (reference sequence). Trimming shortened V by 6 bases and J by 0 bases, and 5 bases separated the two germline ends. CDR3 length equals 11 residues. As DNA, the CDR3 is TGCAGTGCCGGACTGAACACTGAAGCTTTCTTT. It yields the protein CSAGLNTEAFF.

With respect to this clone: At one end the junction does not follow the germline gene, possibly because of a read error. The CDR3 loop is CASSLGGRASVF. In DNA form, the CDR3 reads TGTGCCAGCAGTTTAGGGGGGAGGGCTTCGGTCTTC. This chain joins TRBV12-3 or TRBV12-4 and TRBJ2-1; 7 positions match TRBD2. The CDR3 is 12 amino acids.

This clone was picked up a small number of times. The chain recombines TRBV28 with TRBJ2-3; 12 bases are shared with TRBD2. With V trimmed by 5 bases and J by 8 bases, 11 bases remained unmatched. Germline V gives CDR1 MDHEN, CDR2 SYDVKM. The CDR3 runs to 16 residues. Here the CDR3 DNA reads TGTGCCAGCAGTACTCTAGCGGGGGGGCTCTCGCTTACGCAGTATTTT. It translates to CASSTLAGGLSLTQYF.

The rearrangement uses TRBV9 and TRBJ2-7, with 10 bases lining up with TRBD1. The CDR3 covers 14 residues. After removal of 4 bases from V and 3 bases from J, the junction contained 4 bases not matched to a gene. Germline V gene lookup returns CDR1 SGDLS and CDR2 YYNGEE. The CDR3, as DNA: TGTGCCAGCAGCCCGGGACAGGGGTTCTACGAGCAGTACTTC. This translates into CASSPGQGFYEQYF.

This chain uses TRBV7-6 with TRBJ2-7; D unclear. CDR1 and CDR2 (germline): SGHVS, FNYEAQ. Deletions cut 5 bases from V and 9 bases from J, with 14 bases between. The CDR3 sequence is 12 residues long. Written as DNA, the CDR3 is TGTGCCAGCAGCCCCCTCGAGAGTACGCAGTACTTC. It specifies CASSPLESTQYF.

At least ten counts were recorded for this clone. This chain links TRBV20-1 with TRBJ2-7, with no clear D. This CDR3 region has 11 residues. From germline, CDR1 is DFQATT and CDR2 SNEGSKA (reference sequence). Trimming took off 5 bases at V and 3 bases at J, with 8 bases between the two ends. The chain's CDR3 is CSALLSYEQYF. CDR3 coding DNA: TGCAGTGCTCTCCTAAGCTACGAGCAGTACTTC.

The sample holds a few counts of this clone. The gene calls are TRBV5-1 and TRBJ1-5; 8 bases agree with TRBD1. Germline CDR1 reads SGHRS; CDR2 reads YFSETQ. CDR3 length: 15 residues. The V gene end was trimmed by 0 bases and the J gene end by 5 bases; junction bases not matched to a gene: 4. CDR3 protein: CASSLAGQGDQPQHF. The DNA for the CDR3 is TGCGCCAGCAGCTTGGCCGGACAGGGCGATCAGCCCCAGCATTTT.

The rearrangement uses TRBV5-5 and TRBJ2-5, with D perhaps TRBD1 or TRBD2 (6 bases each). Germline V gives CDR1 SGHKS, CDR2 YYEKEE (reference sequence). Trimming pared 4 bases from V and 3 bases from J, leaving 25 bases between. This CDR3 spans 18 amino acids. The CDR3 reads CASSPPPLMAGEEETQYF. The CDR3 DNA sequence: TGTGCCAGCAGCCCACCCCCCTTGATGGCAGGGGAGGAAGAGACCCAGTACTTC.

This clone was recorded a few times. The CDR3 region has the DNA TGTGCCAGTAGTACCAGGGTCCGCCAGCCCCAGCATTTT. Translated: CASSTRVRQPQHF. This chain connects TRBV19 to TRBJ1-5; weak D call: TRBD1 (5 bases). Trimming took off 4 bases at V and 7 bases at J, with 11 bases between the two ends. CDR1 LNHDA and CDR2 SQIVND come from the germline V gene (reference sequence). The CDR3 runs to 13 residues.

This chain links TRBV19 with TRBJ1-1; D may be TRBD1 (5 bases). V lost 6 bases, J lost 11 bases, and 16 bases lay in between. The germline gives CDR1 LNHDA, CDR2 SQIVND (reference sequence). The CDR3 loop spans 12 amino acids. Here the CDR3 reads CASSRRGIMAFF. The CDR3 DNA follows: TGTGCCAGTAGCAGGCGGGGGATCATGGCTTTCTTT.

V gene TRBV6-5 combines with J gene TRBJ1-3; D unclear. Germline assignment: CDR1 MNHEY and CDR2 SVGAGI. V lost 6 bases, J lost 0 bases, and 12 bases lay in between. This CDR3 contains 15 residues. The CDR3 DNA reads as TGTGCCAGCAGGCCTCCGGGCCTCTCTGGAAACACCATATATTTT. This gives the protein CASRPPGLSGNTIYF.

This chain uses TRBV5-1 with TRBJ2-1; the D gene is possibly TRBD1 (7 bases). Between the trimmed V and J ends, which lost 4 bases and 2 bases, there was a span of 19 bases. CDR3 length equals 17 residues. Germline loops: CDR1 SGHRS, CDR2 YFSETQ. CDR3 nucleotides: TGCGCCAGCAGCCATACGCCGACAGGGAGGCCCTACAATGAGCAGTTCTTC. It is translated as CASSHTPTGRPYNEQFF.

The genes are TRBV25-1 and TRBJ2-4, with 7 bases that match TRBD1. This CDR3 has 17 residues. Germline assignment: CDR1 MGHDK and CDR2 SYGVNS. Losses at the gene ends were 5 bases for V and 0 bases for J; bases not matched to a gene: 10. The CDR3 loop reads CASSPLGQNLAKNIQYF. CDR3 bases: TGTGCCAGCAGTCCCCTGGGACAGAACCTAGCCAAAAACATTCAGTACTTC.

The chain uses TRBV6-5 and TRBJ1-2; D not certain. The CDR3 runs to 14 residues. V was pared by 0 bases and J by 1 base, with 6 bases between. From germline, CDR1 is MNHEY and CDR2 SVGAGI. CDR3 loop: CASSYSGYNYGYTF. The CDR3 DNA reads TGTGCCAGCAGTTACTCGGGCTATAACTATGGCTACACCTTC.

The rearrangement uses TRBV28 and TRBJ1-5; TRBD1 is a possible D gene (6 bases). Germline CDR1 is MDHEN and CDR2 is SYDVKM. The CDR3 totals 14 residues. The germline V and J ends were trimmed by 10 bases and 0 bases, with 13 bases remaining between them. The CDR3 coding sequence is TGTGCCACTTACCTACAGGGTAGCAATCAGCCCCAGCATTTT. As protein: CATYLQGSNQPQHF.

The chain employs TRBV9 and TRBJ1-2; D perhaps matches TRBD1 (5 bases). Germline-derived CDR1 and CDR2 are SGDLS and YYNGEE. The CDR3 length is 16 residues. V lost 0 bases and J lost 2, with 14 bases in between. The CDR3 DNA reads as TGTGCCAGCAGCGTAGGAGGGACGAAGGAAAACTATGGCTACACCTTC. Translation: CASSVGGTKENYGYTF.

The rearrangement uses TRBV24-1 and TRBJ2-3, with a possible D match to TRBD2 (6 bases). There are 15 residues in the CDR3. From germline, CDR1 is KGHDR and CDR2 SFDVKD. V was clipped by 9 bases and J by 1 base, with 16 bases between them. CDR3 DNA sequence: TGTGCCACCTTAGGGCGGGACCGAGGCACAGATACGCAGTATTTT. Protein sequence: CATLGRDRGTDTQYF.

The V gene is TRBV6-5, the J gene TRBJ2-7; D may be TRBD2 (6 bases). The CDR3 runs 13 residues. V shed 2 bases and J shed 4 bases, with 9 bases lying between them. In germline, CDR1 is MNHEY, CDR2 SVGAGI. The CDR3 is CASSYGGEYEQYF. The CDR3, as DNA: TGTGCCAGCAGTTACGGAGGGGAATACGAGCAGTACTTC.

The rearrangement joins TRBV3-1 (or the pseudogene TRBV3-2) to TRBJ1-4, with D unresolved. CDR1 is LGHDT, CDR2 YNNKEL, per germline (reference sequence). Trimming removed 1 base from V and 4 bases from J, with 10 bases in between. This CDR3 contains 15 residues. CDR3 coding DNA: TGTGCCAGCAGCCAAGGGGGTGCGATTAATGAAAAACTGTTTTTT. Protein sequence: CASSQGGAINEKLFF.